This TCR beta chain was observed in a study of cytomegalovirus exposure and HLA in healthy donors. Trimming stripped 2 bases from V and 0 bases from J, with 14 bases between. The CDR3 length is 18 residues. Germline CDR1 reads SGHTA; CDR2 reads FQGNSA. Researchers ran the PCR with 60 Vbeta and 13 Jbeta primers. Clones were read by immunoSEQ multiplex PCR, and TCRdb kept only the in-frame ones, dropping some. The repertoire has tens of thousands of clones, 80% of them found once; the top ten carry almost 6%. The chain links TRBV7-2 to TRBJ1-6; no reliable D call. The source is a male donor in good health and CMV-seronegative. Input material: PBMCs. CDR3 nucleotide sequence: TGTGCCAGCAGCTTAACCCCGCGCAAGAGCTCCTATAATTCACCCCTCCACTTT. Translated: CASSLTPRKSSYNSPLHF.